The 8 T cell receptor beta chains below come from one sample, sequenced in a study of T-cell memory formation after mild COVID-19. TCRdb used MiXCR to reprocess the 5' RACE reads, holding one entry per CDR3 protein. There are about 240,000 distinct CDR3 sequences in the sample; around 10% occur only once, and around a fifth lies in the top ten. Sample: PBMCs or a T cell subset sorted from them (not recorded which). The receptors here all came from a man between 18 and 29 years old who had mild COVID-19 (a few samples of this study predate the infection). Cell type and time point are not known.

This clonotype was seen only a few times. The CDR3 DNA is TGTGCCAGCTCACCACCGCTGGGAACGGGCTCCTACAATGAGCAGTTCTTC. Protein sequence: CASSPPLGTGSYNEQFF. This chain uses TRBV18 with TRBJ2-1; D unresolved. Germline V gene data show CDR1 as KGHSH and CDR2 as LQKENI. The V end was cut by 0 bases, the J end by 0 bases, with 12 bases between. The CDR3 length is 17 residues.

This clonotype was counted only a few times. The chain carries TRBV7-9 and TRBJ2-3; 11 bases line up with TRBD2. CDR3 size: 16 residues. Germline values: CDR1 SEHNR, CDR2 FQNEAQ (reference sequence). Unmatched junction bases numbered 8, after V lost 5 bases and J lost 4 bases. CDR3 in amino acids: CASSRRLAGTPDTQYF. The DNA for the CDR3 is TGTGCCAGCAGCCGACGACTAGCGGGGACTCCAGATACGCAGTATTTT.

This clonotype came up a few times. The chain combines TRBV4-2 with TRBJ2-3; 7 bases map to TRBD2. The V gene end was trimmed by 0 bases and the J gene end by 8 bases; junction bases not matched to a gene: 5. CDR1 and CDR2 (germline): LGHNA, YNFKEQ. The CDR3 is made up of 14 amino acids. The DNA for the CDR3 is TGTGCCAGCAGCCAAGAAAGGACGGGGGGTACGCAGTATTTT. It specifies CASSQERTGGTQYF.

The V gene is TRBV12-5, the J gene TRBJ2-7; TRBD1 matches 9 bases. The germline gives CDR1 LGHNT, CDR2 FRNRAP. V shed 6 bases, J shed 7 bases, and the junction held 7 bases outside the gene matches. This CDR3 spans 13 amino acids. The CDR3 is CASGGDRAGEQYF. CDR3 coding DNA: TGTGCTAGTGGCGGGGACAGGGCGGGGGAGCAGTACTTC.

This sequence joins TRBV4-3 and TRBJ2-2, with 7 positions matching TRBD1. Germline V gene data show CDR1 as LGHNA and CDR2 as YSLEER. This CDR3 is built from 16 residues. V shed 0 bases, J shed 6 bases, and the junction held 7 bases outside the gene matches. For the CDR3, the DNA is TGCGCCAGCAGCCAAGAACCTAACAGGGGAGCCGGGGAGCTGTTTTTT. This gives the protein CASSQEPNRGAGELFF.

This clonotype was seen a few times. J is TRBJ1-1 and V is TRBV2; no firm D call. CDR1 and CDR2 from the germline V gene are SNHLY and FYNNEI. The CDR3 extends over 13 amino acids. V was trimmed by 4 bases and J by 1 base, leaving 7 bases between them. The CDR3 DNA follows: TGTGCCAGCAGTGTAGGAGAGAACACTGAAGCTTTCTTT. Its protein product is CASSVGENTEAFF.

J is TRBJ1-3 and V is TRBV4-3; D remains ambiguous. Germline-derived CDR1 and CDR2 are LGHNA and YSLEER. V was shortened by 4 bases and J by 0 bases, with 19 bases between the two germline ends. The CDR3 runs to 18 residues. The CDR3 sequence: CASSRRSRKRFSGNTIYF. Here the CDR3 DNA reads TGCGCCAGCAGCCGCCGGAGCCGTAAACGGTTCTCTGGAAACACCATATATTTT.

This clonotype was counted a few times. V gene TRBV27 combines with J gene TRBJ1-6, with D unresolved. V gave up 5 bases and J gave up 9 bases, with 23 bases separating them. CDR1 MNHEY and CDR2 SMNVEV come from the germline V gene (reference sequence). This CDR3 contains 17 residues. CDR3 residues: CASSPMGRRSSGSPLHF. In DNA form, the CDR3 reads TGTGCCAGCAGTCCAATGGGTCGGAGATCGTCAGGTTCACCCCTCCACTTT.